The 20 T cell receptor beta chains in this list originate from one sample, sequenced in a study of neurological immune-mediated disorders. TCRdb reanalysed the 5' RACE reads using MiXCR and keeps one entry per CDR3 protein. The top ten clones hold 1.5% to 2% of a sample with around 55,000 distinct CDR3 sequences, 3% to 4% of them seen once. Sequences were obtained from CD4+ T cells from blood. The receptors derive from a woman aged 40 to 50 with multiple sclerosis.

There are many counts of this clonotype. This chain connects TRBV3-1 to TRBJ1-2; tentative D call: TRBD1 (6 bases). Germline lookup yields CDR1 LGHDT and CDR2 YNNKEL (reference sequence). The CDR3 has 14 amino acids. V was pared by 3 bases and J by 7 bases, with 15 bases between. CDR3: CASSQVDSFSGYTF. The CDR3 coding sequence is TGTGCCAGCAGCCAGGTGGACAGTTTTTCTGGCTACACCTTC.

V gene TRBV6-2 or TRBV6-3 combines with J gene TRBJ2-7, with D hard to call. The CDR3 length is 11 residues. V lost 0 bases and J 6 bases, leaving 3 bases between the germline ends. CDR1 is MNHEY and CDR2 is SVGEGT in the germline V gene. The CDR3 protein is CASSYSSEQYF. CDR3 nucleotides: TGTGCCAGCAGTTACTCAAGCGAGCAGTACTTC.

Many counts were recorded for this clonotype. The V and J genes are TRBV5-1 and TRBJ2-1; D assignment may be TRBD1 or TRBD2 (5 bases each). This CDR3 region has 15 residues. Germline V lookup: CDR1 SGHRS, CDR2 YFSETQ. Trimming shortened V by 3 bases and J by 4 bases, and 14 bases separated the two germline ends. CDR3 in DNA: TGCGCCAGCAGCTCTAGAGGGCAGGGTTACAATGAGCAGTTCTTC. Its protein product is CASSSRGQGYNEQFF.

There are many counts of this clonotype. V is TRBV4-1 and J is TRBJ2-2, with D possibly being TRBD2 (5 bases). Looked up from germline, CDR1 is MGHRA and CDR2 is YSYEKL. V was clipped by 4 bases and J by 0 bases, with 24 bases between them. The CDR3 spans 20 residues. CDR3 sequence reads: CASSPRAFGGSSANTGELFF. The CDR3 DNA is TGCGCCAGCAGCCCTCGAGCGTTTGGCGGGTCGTCAGCGAACACCGGGGAGCTGTTTTTT.

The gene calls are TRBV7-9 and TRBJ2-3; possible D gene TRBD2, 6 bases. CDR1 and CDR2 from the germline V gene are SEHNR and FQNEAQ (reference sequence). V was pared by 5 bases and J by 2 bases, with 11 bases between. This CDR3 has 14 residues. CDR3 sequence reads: CASSAGLPTDTQYF. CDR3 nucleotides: TGTGCCAGCAGCGCGGGACTCCCCACAGATACGCAGTATTTT.

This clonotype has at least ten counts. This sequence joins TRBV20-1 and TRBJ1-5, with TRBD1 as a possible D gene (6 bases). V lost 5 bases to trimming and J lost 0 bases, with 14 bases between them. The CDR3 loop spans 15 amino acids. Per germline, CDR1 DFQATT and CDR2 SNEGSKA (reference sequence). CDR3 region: CSAYPGQNSNQPQHF. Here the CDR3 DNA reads TGCAGTGCTTATCCGGGACAAAATAGCAATCAGCCCCAGCATTTT.

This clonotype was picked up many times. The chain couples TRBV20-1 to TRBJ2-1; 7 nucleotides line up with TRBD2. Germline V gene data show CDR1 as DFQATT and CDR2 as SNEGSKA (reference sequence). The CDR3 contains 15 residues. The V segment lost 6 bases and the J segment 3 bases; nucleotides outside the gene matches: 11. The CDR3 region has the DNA TGCAGTGCCATCATAGGCCGGGGGGACTACAATGAGCAGTTCTTC. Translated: CSAIIGRGDYNEQFF.

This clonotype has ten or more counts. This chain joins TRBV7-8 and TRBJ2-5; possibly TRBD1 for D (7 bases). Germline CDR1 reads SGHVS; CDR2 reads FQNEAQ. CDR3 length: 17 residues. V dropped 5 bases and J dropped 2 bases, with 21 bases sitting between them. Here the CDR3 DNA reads TGTGCCAGCAGCCCGGTTAGGCGGGGACAGAGACAAGAGACCCAGTACTTC. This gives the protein CASSPVRRGQRQETQYF. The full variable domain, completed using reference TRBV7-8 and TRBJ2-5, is GAGVSQSPRYKVAKRGQDVALRCDPISGHVSLFWYQQALGQGPEFLTYFQNEAQLDKSGLPSDRFFAERPEGSVSTLKIQRTQQEDSAVYLCASSPVRRGQRQETQYFGPGTRLLVL.

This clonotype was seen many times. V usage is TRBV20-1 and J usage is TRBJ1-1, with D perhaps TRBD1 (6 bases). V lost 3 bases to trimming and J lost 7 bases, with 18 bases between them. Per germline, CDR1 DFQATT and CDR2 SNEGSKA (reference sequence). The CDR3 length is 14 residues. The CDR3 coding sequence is TGCAGTGCTAGGGAAGGGGGGGGAGTGAGTGAAGCTTTCTTT. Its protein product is CSAREGGGVSEAFF.

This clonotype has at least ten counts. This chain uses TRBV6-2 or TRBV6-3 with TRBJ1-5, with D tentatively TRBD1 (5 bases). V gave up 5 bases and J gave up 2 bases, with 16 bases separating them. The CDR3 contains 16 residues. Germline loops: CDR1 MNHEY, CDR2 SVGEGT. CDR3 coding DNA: TGTGCCAGCAGTGGCGTAGGCGGGGCGGGCAATCAGCCCCAGCATTTT. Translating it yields CASSGVGGAGNQPQHF.

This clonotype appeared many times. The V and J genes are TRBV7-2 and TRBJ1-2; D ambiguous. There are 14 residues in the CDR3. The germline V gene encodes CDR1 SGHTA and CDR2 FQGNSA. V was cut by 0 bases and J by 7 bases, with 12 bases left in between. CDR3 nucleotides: TGTGCCAGCAGCTTAGCACCGGGGAGAGGTGGCTACACCTTC. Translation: CASSLAPGRGGYTF. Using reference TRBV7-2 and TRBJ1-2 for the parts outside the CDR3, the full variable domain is GAGVSQSPSNKVTEKGKDVELRCDPISGHTALYWYRQSLGQGLEFLIYFQGNSAPDKSGLPSDRFSAERTGGSVSTLTIQRTQQEDSAVYLCASSLAPGRGGYTFGSGTRLTVV.

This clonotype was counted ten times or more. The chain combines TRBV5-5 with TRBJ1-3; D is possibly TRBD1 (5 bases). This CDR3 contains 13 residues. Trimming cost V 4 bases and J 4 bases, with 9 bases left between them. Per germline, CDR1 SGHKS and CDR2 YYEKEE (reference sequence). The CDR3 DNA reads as TGTGCCAGCAGCACCGGGGGGGGAAACACCATATATTTT. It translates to CASSTGGGNTIYF. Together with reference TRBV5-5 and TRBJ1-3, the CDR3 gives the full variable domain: DAGVTQSPTHLIKTRGQQVTLRCSPISGHKSVSWYQQVLGQGPQFIFQYYEKEERGRGNFPDRFSARQFPNYSSELNVNALLLGDSALYLCASSTGGGNTIYFGEGSWLTVV.

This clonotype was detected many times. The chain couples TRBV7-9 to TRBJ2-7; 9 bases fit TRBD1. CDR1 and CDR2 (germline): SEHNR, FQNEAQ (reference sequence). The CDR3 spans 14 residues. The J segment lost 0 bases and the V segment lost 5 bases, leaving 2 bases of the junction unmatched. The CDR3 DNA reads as TGTGCCAGCAGCAAGGGACAGGGCTCCTACGAGCAGTACTTC. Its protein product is CASSKGQGSYEQYF.

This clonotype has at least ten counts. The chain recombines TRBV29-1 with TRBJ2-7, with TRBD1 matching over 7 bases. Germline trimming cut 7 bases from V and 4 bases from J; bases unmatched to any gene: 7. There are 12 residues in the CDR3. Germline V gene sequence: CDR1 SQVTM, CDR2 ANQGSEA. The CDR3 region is CSARQGDYEQYF. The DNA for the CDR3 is TGCAGCGCCCGACAGGGAGATTACGAGCAGTACTTC.

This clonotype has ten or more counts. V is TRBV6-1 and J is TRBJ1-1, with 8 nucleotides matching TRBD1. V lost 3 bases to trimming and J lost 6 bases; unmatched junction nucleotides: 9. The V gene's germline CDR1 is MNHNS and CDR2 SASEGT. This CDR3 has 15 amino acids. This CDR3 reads CASSEGQAYKPEAFF. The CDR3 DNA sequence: TGTGCCAGCAGTGAGGGACAGGCTTACAAACCTGAAGCTTTCTTT.

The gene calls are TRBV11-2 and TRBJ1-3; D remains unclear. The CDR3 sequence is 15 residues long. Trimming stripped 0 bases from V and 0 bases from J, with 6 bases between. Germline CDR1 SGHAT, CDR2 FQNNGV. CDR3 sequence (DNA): TGTGCCAGCAGCTTAGATCAGAGCTCTGGAAACACCATATATTTT. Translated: CASSLDQSSGNTIYF.

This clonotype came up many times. CDR3 sequence: CASSTGTENIQYF. For the CDR3, the DNA is TGTGCCAGCAGCACCGGGACGGAAAACATTCAGTACTTC. This rearrangement joins TRBV9 to TRBJ2-4; D might be TRBD1 or TRBD2, each matching 5 bases. The CDR3 is made up of 13 amino acids. CDR1 is SGDLS and CDR2 is YYNGEE in the germline V gene. V was clipped by 4 bases and J by 5 bases, with 10 bases between them.

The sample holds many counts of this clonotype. CDR3 nucleotide sequence: TGCAGTGCAAGACAGGGGTCCTACGAGCAGTACTTC. It translates to CSARQGSYEQYF. The rearrangement uses TRBV20-1 and TRBJ2-7, with 8 bases lining up with TRBD1. The CDR3 covers 12 residues. After removal of 6 bases from V and 1 base from J, the junction contained 2 bases not matched to a gene. Germline CDR1 and CDR2: DFQATT and SNEGSKA (reference sequence).

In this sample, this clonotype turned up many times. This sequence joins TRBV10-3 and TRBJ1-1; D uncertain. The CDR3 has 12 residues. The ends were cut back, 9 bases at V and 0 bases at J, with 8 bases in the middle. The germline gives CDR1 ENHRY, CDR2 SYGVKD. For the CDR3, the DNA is TGTGCCATACAAACAGTGAACACTGAAGCTTTCTTT. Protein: CAIQTVNTEAFF.

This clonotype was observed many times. The CDR3 here is CASSQASGYGYTF. For the CDR3, the DNA is TGCGCCAGCAGCCAGGCATCAGGGTATGGCTACACCTTC. The chain combines TRBV4-1 with TRBJ1-2, with D maybe TRBD1 (5 bases). Trimming cost V 3 bases and J 5 bases, with 10 bases left between them. This CDR3 has 13 residues. The germline V gene has CDR1 MGHRA and CDR2 YSYEKL.